These 24 T cell receptor beta chains were sequenced from one sample in a study of blood T cell repertoires in COVID-19. The method was immunoSEQ multiplex PCR; TCRdb's version includes in-frame clones alone and lacks a portion of them. In the table there are about 88,000 clones, about 92% of which are singletons. The source material was peripheral blood. The receptors were gathered from a man in his late teens or twenties with COVID-19, enrolled during active disease.

The rearrangement links TRBV7-2 to TRBJ2-1; D is possibly TRBD2 (6 bases). Germline V lookup: CDR1 SGHTA, CDR2 FQGNSA. There are 18 residues in the CDR3. Trimming stripped 2 bases from V and 6 bases from J, with 23 bases between. This CDR3 is CASSLRPGLSLVANEQFF. DNA for the CDR3: TGTGCCAGCAGCTTAAGACCGGGACTTAGTTTGGTGGCCAATGAGCAGTTCTTC.

The rearrangement links TRBV6-6 to TRBJ2-1; a weak D match, TRBD2 (5 bases). Germline lookup yields CDR1 MNHNY and CDR2 SVGAGI (reference sequence). This CDR3 comprises 15 residues. V lost 1 base and J 6 bases, leaving 13 bases between the germline ends. The CDR3 sequence: CASSYFTRKSNEQFF. The CDR3 DNA reads as TGTGCCAGCAGTTACTTTACTAGGAAGAGCAATGAGCAGTTCTTC.

J is TRBJ1-2 and V is TRBV19; 12 nucleotides match TRBD1. Germline V lookup: CDR1 LNHDA, CDR2 SQIVND (reference sequence). V lost 7 bases to trimming and J lost 6 bases; unmatched junction nucleotides: 6. This CDR3 has 14 residues. The CDR3 loop reads CASNRGQGANGYTF. The CDR3, as DNA: TGTGCCAGTAATAGGGGACAGGGGGCGAATGGCTACACCTTC. The full variable domain, its missing parts supplied by reference TRBV19 and TRBJ1-2, is DGGITQSPKYLFRKEGQNVTLSCEQNLNHDAMYWYRQDPGQGLRLIYYSQIVNDFQKGDIAEGYSVSREKKESFPLTVTSAQKNPTAFYLCASNRGQGANGYTFGSGTRLTVV.

In its sample, this clone was seen once. The gene calls are TRBV4-1 and TRBJ2-6; perhaps TRBD2 as D (7 bases). Per germline, CDR1 MGHRA and CDR2 YSYEKL. Trimming stripped 1 base from V and 0 bases from J, with 19 bases between. The CDR3 totals 20 residues. The CDR3 DNA sequence: TGCGCCAGCAGCCAAGTGTGGGGGGGCCTTACCCCCTCTGGGGCCAACGTCCTGACTTTC. As protein: CASSQVWGGLTPSGANVLTF.

The chain carries TRBV19 and TRBJ1-1; D gene uncertain. V shed 1 base and J shed 3 bases, with 15 bases lying between them. In germline, CDR1 is LNHDA, CDR2 SQIVND (reference sequence). The CDR3 totals 16 residues. CDR3 in amino acids: CASSIVRRGVDTEAFF. In DNA form, the CDR3 reads TGTGCCAGTAGTATAGTTCGGCGGGGAGTGGACACTGAAGCTTTCTTT. The full variable domain, rest sourced from reference TRBV19 and TRBJ1-1, is DGGITQSPKYLFRKEGQNVTLSCEQNLNHDAMYWYRQDPGQGLRLIYYSQIVNDFQKGDIAEGYSVSREKKESFPLTVTSAQKNPTAFYLCASSIVRRGVDTEAFFGQGTRLTVV.

The rearrangement links TRBV29-1 to TRBJ1-1; D perhaps matches TRBD1 (5 bases). V shed 1 base and J shed 7 bases, with 13 bases lying between them. The CDR3 has 13 residues. The germline V gene has CDR1 SQVTM and CDR2 ANQGSEA. DNA for the CDR3: TGCAGCGTTGAAGGCAGGGCACCATTTGAAGCTTTCTTT. Translation gives CSVEGRAPFEAFF.

CDR3 loop: CATSTKIPGQGGETQYF. The CDR3 bases are TGTGCCACCAGCACAAAAATCCCGGGACAGGGTGGTGAGACCCAGTACTTC. V gene TRBV15 combines with J gene TRBJ2-5; TRBD1 aligns across 9 bases. Trimming took 4 bases from V and 5 from J; bases not matched to a gene: 14. The CDR3 totals 17 residues. Germline CDR1 reads LNHNV; CDR2 reads YYDKDF (reference sequence).

The chain links TRBV9 to TRBJ2-7; a weak D match, TRBD1 (6 bases). Germline V gene data show CDR1 as SGDLS and CDR2 as YYNGEE. The V gene lost 3 bases and the J gene lost 5 bases, with 21 bases spanning the gap. This CDR3 is 16 amino acids long. The CDR3 spells CASSDTGYPPLDEQYF. The CDR3 DNA is TGTGCCAGCAGCGATACAGGGTACCCTCCTCTGGACGAGCAGTACTTC. The full variable domain, with the rest looked up from reference TRBV9 and TRBJ2-7, is DSGVTQTPKHLITATGQRVTLRCSPRSGDLSVYWYQQSLDQGLQFLIQYYNGEERAKGNILERFSAQQFPDLHSELNLSSLELGDSALYFCASSDTGYPPLDEQYFGPGTRLTVT.

The chain links TRBV30 to TRBJ2-7; perhaps TRBD1 as D (7 bases). The CDR3 has 15 residues. The germline V gene has CDR1 GTSNPN and CDR2 SVGIG (reference sequence). Trimming took 0 bases from V and 1 from J, leaving 13 bases between them. The CDR3 sequence: CAWSVWQGGSYEQYF. The DNA for the CDR3 is TGTGCCTGGAGTGTGTGGCAGGGGGGATCCTACGAGCAGTACTTC. The entire variable domain, with the rest obtained from reference TRBV30 and TRBJ2-7, is as follows: SQTIHQWPATLVQPVGSPLSLECTVEGTSNPNLYWYRQAAGRGLQLLFYSVGIGQISSEVPQNLSASRPQDRQFILSSKKLLLSDSGFYLCAWSVWQGGSYEQYFGPGTRLTVT.

The V and J genes are TRBV6-5 and TRBJ1-2, with TRBD1 matching 7 bases. The CDR3 length is 14 residues. Looked up from germline, CDR1 is MNHEY and CDR2 is SVGAGI. The V gene end was trimmed by 4 bases and the J gene end by 7 bases; junction bases not matched to a gene: 9. CDR3 protein: CASSFLDRASGYTF. The DNA for the CDR3 is TGTGCCAGCAGTTTCCTTGACAGGGCTTCTGGCTACACCTTC.

In its sample, this clone was seen a few times. The V and J genes are TRBV5-5 and TRBJ2-7, with D possibly being TRBD2 (6 bases). This CDR3 is 16 amino acids long. V lost 0 bases to trimming and J lost 4 bases, with 17 bases between them. Germline loops: CDR1 SGHKS, CDR2 YYEKEE (reference sequence). The CDR3 nucleotides read TGTGCCAGCAGCTTGGGGAGGGAAGTCTTCGCATACGAGCAGTACTTC. It codes for CASSLGREVFAYEQYF. The complete variable domain, with remaining parts taken from reference TRBV5-5 and TRBJ2-7, reads DAGVTQSPTHLIKTRGQQVTLRCSPISGHKSVSWYQQVLGQGPQFIFQYYEKEERGRGNFPDRFSARQFPNYSSELNVNALLLGDSALYLCASSLGREVFAYEQYFGPGTRLTVT.

The rearrangement links TRBV7-2 to TRBJ2-1, with 8 bases lining up with TRBD2. The V and J ends lost 8 bases and 8 bases, in that order; junction bases with no gene match: 17. The CDR3 length is 16 residues. Per germline, CDR1 SGHTA and CDR2 FQGNSA. CDR3 DNA: TGTGCCAGCCGGCCGGGGGTGATAGCGGGAATGGATGAGCAGTTCTTC. It specifies CASRPGVIAGMDEQFF. The whole variable domain, filled in from reference TRBV7-2 and TRBJ2-1, reads GAGVSQSPSNKVTEKGKDVELRCDPISGHTALYWYRQSLGQGLEFLIYFQGNSAPDKSGLPSDRFSAERTGGSVSTLTIQRTQQEDSAVYLCASRPGVIAGMDEQFFGPGTRLTVL.

The rearrangement joins TRBV21-1 to TRBJ2-3; TRBD2, as called in the table, went unchecked against the DNA. TRBV21-1 is recorded as a pseudogene. The CDR3 consists of 16 residues. The CDR3 nucleotides are TGTGCCAGCAGCAAAGGGAGTAGCGGGAACACAGATACGCAGTATTTT. Protein: CASSKGSSGNTDTQYF.

The chain uses TRBV5-8 and TRBJ2-6; possibly TRBD2 for D (5 bases). CDR3 length: 17 amino acids. Trimming shortened V by 0 bases and J by 4 bases, and 14 bases separated the two germline ends. Germline CDR1 and CDR2: SGHTS and YDEGEE. The CDR3 protein is CASSLDDRDWGANVLTF. CDR3 sequence (DNA): TGTGCCAGCAGCTTGGACGATCGGGATTGGGGGGCCAACGTCCTGACTTTC.

V and J are TRBV3-1 (or the pseudogene TRBV3-2) and TRBJ2-1, with 9 bases fitting TRBD2. The length of the CDR3 is 22 residues. Germline values: CDR1 LGHDT, CDR2 YNNKEL (reference sequence). With 0 bases clipped from V and 13 bases from J, the junction kept 31 bases outside the gene matches. The CDR3 sequence: CASSQDPRKGYLETGLAGSQFF. The CDR3 nucleotides read TGTGCCAGCAGCCAAGATCCTCGTAAAGGCTACTTGGAAACGGGACTAGCAGGTAGCCAGTTCTTC.

This chain connects TRBV27 to TRBJ2-1; 12 bases agree with TRBD2. V was pared by 5 bases and J by 5 bases, with 7 bases of the junction left unmatched. Germline assignment: CDR1 MNHEY and CDR2 SMNVEV (reference sequence). The CDR3 is 16 residues long. CDR3: CASSPETSGGNNEQFF. The CDR3 nucleotides are TGTGCCAGCAGTCCGGAGACTAGCGGGGGTAACAATGAGCAGTTCTTC.

This clone was seen a single time. The chain recombines TRBV24-1 with TRBJ2-1; TRBD2 aligns across 11 bases. Germline loops: CDR1 KGHDR, CDR2 SFDVKD. The CDR3 sequence is 17 residues long. Trimming removed 4 bases from V and 0 bases from J; junction bases left unmatched: 4. The CDR3 DNA sequence: TGTGCCACCAGTGACTCGGGACTAGCGGCCTCCTACAATGAGCAGTTCTTC. Its protein is CATSDSGLAASYNEQFF.

The J gene is TRBJ2-3, the V gene TRBV9, with D unresolved. With 1 base removed from V and 2 bases from J, the gap between germline ends came to 8 bases. Germline V gene lookup returns CDR1 SGDLS and CDR2 YYNGEE. This CDR3 comprises 14 residues. The CDR3 DNA reads as TGTGCCAGCAGCGTATACAGAGACACAGATACGCAGTATTTT. Protein sequence: CASSVYRDTDTQYF.

The V gene is TRBV6-2 or TRBV6-3, the J gene TRBJ2-1, with no clear D. The CDR3 consists of 13 residues. The V end lost 2 bases, the J end lost 6 bases, and 8 bases lay between the germline ends. Germline assignment: CDR1 MNHEY and CDR2 SVGEGT. The CDR3 here is CASSYLFSNEQFF. For the CDR3, the DNA is TGTGCCAGCAGTTACCTATTTTCCAATGAGCAGTTCTTC.

This clone was seen only once. V usage is TRBV6-5 and J usage is TRBJ2-7; TRBD1 matches at 7 bases. The CDR3 covers 14 residues. Germline V gene sequence: CDR1 MNHEY, CDR2 SVGAGI. Trimming cost V 4 bases and J 3 bases; bases outside gene matches: 6. The CDR3 loop is CASSLGQTLYEQYF. The CDR3, as DNA: TGTGCCAGCAGTTTGGGACAGACACTCTACGAGCAGTACTTC.

This clone was seen just once. The V call is TRBV10-3, the J call TRBJ2-1; TRBD1 matches at 9 bases. V lost 8 bases and J lost 6; bases outside the gene matches: 5. The CDR3 consists of 13 residues. Germline assignment: CDR1 ENHRY and CDR2 SYGVKD. CDR3: CAIAGQGGNEQFF. The CDR3 bases are TGTGCCATCGCGGGACAGGGAGGCAATGAGCAGTTCTTC.

The rearrangement joins TRBV19 to TRBJ2-1; no clear D gene. Per germline, CDR1 LNHDA and CDR2 SQIVND (reference sequence). The CDR3 contains 11 residues. Trimming stripped 6 bases from V and 8 bases from J, with 8 bases between. The CDR3: CASSPGYEQFF. DNA for the CDR3: TGTGCCAGTAGCCCGGGTTATGAGCAGTTCTTC. The full variable domain, with the rest looked up from reference TRBV19 and TRBJ2-1, is DGGITQSPKYLFRKEGQNVTLSCEQNLNHDAMYWYRQDPGQGLRLIYYSQIVNDFQKGDIAEGYSVSREKKESFPLTVTSAQKNPTAFYLCASSPGYEQFFGPGTRLTVL.

The V gene is TRBV5-6, the J gene TRBJ2-3; 7 bases match TRBD2. The CDR3 has 16 amino acids. Germline CDR1 is SGHDT and CDR2 is YYEEEE. Trimming cost V 6 bases and J 0 bases; bases outside gene matches: 10. The CDR3 DNA reads as TGTGCCAGCAACAAGCGACTAGCCCAAAGCACAGATACGCAGTATTTT. Protein: CASNKRLAQSTDTQYF.

The rearrangement links TRBV9 to TRBJ2-3; 7 nucleotides line up with TRBD1. V dropped 4 bases and J dropped 0; count of bases not matched to a gene: 5. This CDR3 spans 15 amino acids. CDR1 is SGDLS, CDR2 YYNGEE, per germline. For the CDR3, the DNA is TGTGCCAGCAGCCTACAGGGGTCAAGCACAGATACGCAGTATTTT. Amino acid sequence: CASSLQGSSTDTQYF.